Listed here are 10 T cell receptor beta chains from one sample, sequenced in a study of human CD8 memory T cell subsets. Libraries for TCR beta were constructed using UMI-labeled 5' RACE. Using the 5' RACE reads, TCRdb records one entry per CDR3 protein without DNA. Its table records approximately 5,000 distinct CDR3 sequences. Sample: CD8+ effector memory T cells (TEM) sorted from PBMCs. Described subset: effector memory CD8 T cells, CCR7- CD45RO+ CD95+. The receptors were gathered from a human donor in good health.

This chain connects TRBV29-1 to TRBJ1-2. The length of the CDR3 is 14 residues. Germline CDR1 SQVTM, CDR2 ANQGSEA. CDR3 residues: CSVEEGVLNYGYTF.

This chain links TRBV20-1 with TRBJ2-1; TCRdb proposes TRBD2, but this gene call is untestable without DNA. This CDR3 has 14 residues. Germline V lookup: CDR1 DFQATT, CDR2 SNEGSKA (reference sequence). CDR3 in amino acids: CSARDGGALNEQFF.

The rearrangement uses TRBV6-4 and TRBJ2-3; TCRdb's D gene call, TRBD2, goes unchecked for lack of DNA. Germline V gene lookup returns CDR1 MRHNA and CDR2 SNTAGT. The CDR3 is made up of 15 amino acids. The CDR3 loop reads CASSEAGGVSDTQYF.

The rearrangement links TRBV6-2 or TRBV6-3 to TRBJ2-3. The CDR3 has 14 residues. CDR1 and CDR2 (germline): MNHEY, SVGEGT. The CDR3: CASSYAGESDTQYF.

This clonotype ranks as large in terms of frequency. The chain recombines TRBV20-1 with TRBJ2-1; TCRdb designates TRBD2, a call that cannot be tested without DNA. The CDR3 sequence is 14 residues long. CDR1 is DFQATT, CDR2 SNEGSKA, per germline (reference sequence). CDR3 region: CSARDAGGEYEQFF.

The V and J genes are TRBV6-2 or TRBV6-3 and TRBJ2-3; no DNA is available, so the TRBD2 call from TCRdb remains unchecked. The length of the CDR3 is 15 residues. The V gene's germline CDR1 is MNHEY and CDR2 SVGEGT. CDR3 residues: CASSSTSGKADTQYF.

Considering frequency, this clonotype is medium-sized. The CDR3 region is CASSYSTEPRTGVGERYF. The chain links TRBV6-2 or TRBV6-3 to TRBJ2-7; TCRdb's D gene call, TRBD1, goes unchecked for lack of DNA. CDR1 and CDR2 (germline): MNHEY, SVGEGT. The CDR3 length is 18 residues.

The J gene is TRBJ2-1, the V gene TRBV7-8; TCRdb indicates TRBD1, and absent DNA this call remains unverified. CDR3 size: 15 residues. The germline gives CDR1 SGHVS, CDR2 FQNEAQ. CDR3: CASSLDPGAYNEQFF.

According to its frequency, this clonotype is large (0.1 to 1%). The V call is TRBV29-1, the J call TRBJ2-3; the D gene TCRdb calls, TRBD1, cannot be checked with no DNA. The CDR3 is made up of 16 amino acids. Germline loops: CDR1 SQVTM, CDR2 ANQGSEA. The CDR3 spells CSVVGTGTGGSDTQYF.

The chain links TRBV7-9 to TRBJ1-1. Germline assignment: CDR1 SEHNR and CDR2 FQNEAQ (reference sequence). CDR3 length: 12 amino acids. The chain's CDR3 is CASRRGNTEAFF.